This T cell receptor (beta chain) was sequenced in a study of CD8 T cells in ankylosing spondylitis. Findings of the study overall: Ankylosing spondylitis blood appeared to be characterized by a TCR beta motif of several highly homologous variants.

In TCRdb, the 5' RACE reads were re-called with MiXCR into one record per CDR3 protein. The data hold fewer than 200,000 distinct CDR3 sequences, with 15% to 20% observed a single time. The CDR3 is 12 amino acids. V lost 4 bases, J lost 2 bases, and 8 bases lay in between. Looked up from germline, CDR1 is SQVTM and CDR2 is ANQGSEA. Comments on this clonotype: The antigen is undetermined.

What was sequenced was blood, either unsorted or a sorted T cell fraction (not recorded which). The sequence came from a male donor with ankylosing spondylitis or in good health (not recorded which). V is TRBV29-1 and J is TRBJ2-5, with D tentatively TRBD1 or TRBD2 (5 bases each). CDR3 in amino acids: CSVGGRQETQYF. The CDR3 region has the DNA TGCAGCGTTGGGGGGAGACAAGAGACCCAGTACTTC. Full variable domain (missing parts from reference TRBV29-1 and TRBJ2-5): SAVISQKPSRDICQRGTSLTIQCQVDSQVTMMFWYRQQPGQSLTLIATANQGSEATYESGFVIDKFPISRPNLTFSTLTVSNMSPEDSSIYLCSVGGRQETQYFGPGTRLLVL.